The 17 T cell receptor beta chains presented below share a single source sample, sequenced in a study of cytomegalovirus exposure and HLA in healthy donors. The PCR had 60 Vbeta and 13 Jbeta primers. Sequenced by immunoSEQ multiplex PCR; TCRdb stores in-frame clones only, minus some. This sample has some 120,000 clones, with under 85% found just once. The sequenced sample consisted of PBMCs. These receptors originate from a woman aged 45-65 years in good health and CMV-seropositive.

The V call is TRBV11-3, the J call TRBJ1-1; D gene unclear. Germline CDR1 and CDR2: SGHNT and YENEEA. CDR3 size: 14 residues. The V end lost 5 bases, the J end lost 1 base, and 11 bases lay between the germline ends. The chain's CDR3 is CASSPLNPNTEAFF. The CDR3 DNA reads as TGTGCCAGCAGCCCACTGAACCCGAACACTGAAGCTTTCTTT.

The chain carries TRBV5-6 and TRBJ1-3; the D is unclear. CDR3 length: 16 residues. The V end lost 1 base, the J end lost 0 bases, and 11 bases lay between the germline ends. In germline, CDR1 is SGHDT, CDR2 YYEEEE. The CDR3 nucleotides are TGTGCCAGCAGCTTGATCCGAGGGAGCTCTGGAAACACCATATATTTT. This codes for CASSLIRGSSGNTIYF.

J is TRBJ1-2 and V is TRBV13, with 9 bases aligning to TRBD1. This CDR3 has 14 residues. Germline V gene sequence: CDR1 PRHDT, CDR2 FYEKMQ (reference sequence). J lost 8 bases, V lost 5 bases, and 9 bases had no gene match. CDR3 loop: CASSTEQGAGGYTF. CDR3 bases: TGTGCCAGCAGCACTGAACAGGGGGCCGGGGGCTACACCTTC.

The gene calls are TRBV5-5 and TRBJ1-6; maybe TRBD1 (6 bases). Germline CDR1 reads SGHKS; CDR2 reads YYEKEE (reference sequence). CDR3 length: 13 residues. The V end lost 3 bases, the J end lost 9 bases, and 10 bases lay between the germline ends. The CDR3 DNA is TGTGCCAGCAGCTCGGGGGGGCCTTCACCCCTCCACTTT. Protein sequence: CASSSGGPSPLHF.

The rearrangement joins TRBV7-8 to TRBJ2-1, with a tentative D call TRBD1 (6 bases). CDR1 and CDR2 (germline): SGHVS, FQNEAQ. V was clipped by 5 bases and J by 0 bases, with 11 bases between them. The CDR3 is 15 amino acids. In DNA form, the CDR3 reads TGTGCCAGCAGCCCCAGGGGCGCCTCCTACAATGAGCAGTTCTTC. Translating gives CASSPRGASYNEQFF.

The rearrangement uses TRBV2 and TRBJ2-1, with D possibly being TRBD1 (5 bases). The germline CDR1 and CDR2 sequences are SNHLY and FYNNEI. CDR3 size: 14 residues. The ends were cut back, 3 bases at V and 3 bases at J, with 9 bases in the middle. This CDR3 is CASSDRVIYNEQFF. CDR3 coding DNA: TGTGCCAGCAGTGACAGGGTTATCTACAATGAGCAGTTCTTC.

The V gene is TRBV2, the J gene TRBJ2-5, with 8 bases matching TRBD2. Germline V lookup: CDR1 SNHLY, CDR2 FYNNEI. Trimming removed 8 bases from V and 2 bases from J; junction bases left unmatched: 10. The CDR3 sequence is 15 residues long. CDR3: CASAVTSGAQETQYF. CDR3 nucleotide sequence: TGTGCCAGCGCTGTCACTAGCGGAGCTCAAGAGACCCAGTACTTC.

This chain uses TRBV5-1 with TRBJ1-1; no reliable D call. Germline lookup yields CDR1 SGHRS and CDR2 YFSETQ. V lost 4 bases, J lost 1 base, and 14 bases lay in between. The CDR3 is made up of 15 amino acids. CDR3 bases: TGCGCCAGCAGCCCCCGAGGGCAGCCGAACACTGAAGCTTTCTTT. This translates into CASSPRGQPNTEAFF.

In this sample, this clone turned up a few times. The V gene is TRBV5-4, the J gene TRBJ2-7, with a possible D match to TRBD2 (6 bases). The V end was cut by 4 bases, the J end by 1 base, with 12 bases between. The CDR3 covers 14 residues. In germline, CDR1 is SGHNT, CDR2 YYREEE (reference sequence). The CDR3 sequence: CASSRSGLSYEQYF. The CDR3 nucleotides read TGTGCCAGCAGCCGTTCGGGACTTTCCTACGAGCAGTACTTC.

The gene calls are TRBV4-1 and TRBJ2-4, with 7 bases matching TRBD1. The CDR3 consists of 15 residues. Germline values: CDR1 MGHRA, CDR2 YSYEKL. The ends lost 3 bases at V and 6 bases at J; junction bases unmatched: 8. For the CDR3, the DNA is TGCGCCAGCAGCCAGGAAGACGGGACAGCAAACATTCAGTACTTC. Translation: CASSQEDGTANIQYF.

This chain joins TRBV7-9 and TRBJ2-3; 10 positions agree with TRBD2. V was pared by 5 bases and J by 4 bases, with 9 bases of the junction left unmatched. CDR1 is SEHNR, CDR2 FQNEAQ, per germline (reference sequence). The CDR3 covers 16 residues. DNA for the CDR3: TGTGCCAGCAGCAGACCGAGCGGGGGGGCATCAGATACGCAGTATTTT. Its translation: CASSRPSGGASDTQYF.

Worth noting for this clone: A junction boundary mismatches the germline segment, possibly from a read error. The rearrangement links TRBV7-2 to TRBJ1-1; tentatively, D is TRBD1 (6 bases). CDR3 length: 15 residues. Germline assignment: CDR1 SGHTA and CDR2 FQGNSA. CDR3 sequence: CSSSLVGGGGTEAFF. The CDR3 DNA sequence: TGTTCCAGCAGCTTAGTGGGCGGGGGCGGCACTGAAGCTTTCTTT.

This clone has just one count. The V gene is TRBV29-1, the J gene TRBJ2-1; D unclear. The V gene's germline CDR1 is SQVTM and CDR2 ANQGSEA. The length of the CDR3 is 10 residues. The CDR3 DNA is TGCTCTTGTTTCTACAATGAGCAGTTCTTC. This translates into CSCFYNEQFF.

The rearrangement uses TRBV11-3 and TRBJ2-3; D not resolved. The CDR3 length is 13 residues. Germline V gene lookup returns CDR1 SGHNT and CDR2 YENEEA. The germline V and J ends were trimmed by 4 bases and 6 bases, with 11 bases remaining between them. CDR3 coding DNA: TGTGCCAGCAGCTCTGATATGGAGGATACGCAGTATTTT. It translates to CASSSDMEDTQYF.

A few counts support this clone. V usage is TRBV6-4 and J usage is TRBJ1-1, with no clear D. The V and J ends lost 4 bases and 0 bases respectively, with 6 bases between them. The CDR3 contains 13 residues. CDR1 and CDR2 from the germline V gene are MRHNA and SNTAGT. The CDR3 reads CASSAEMNTEAFF. In DNA form, the CDR3 reads TGTGCCAGCAGTGCCGAGATGAACACTGAAGCTTTCTTT.

The rearrangement links TRBV18 to TRBJ1-5; D is possibly TRBD1 (5 bases). Trimming took 3 bases from V and 11 from J, leaving 11 bases between them. The CDR3 is made up of 12 amino acids. Germline CDR1 KGHSH, CDR2 LQKENI. This chain's CDR3 is CASSPGGWSQHF. CDR3 DNA: TGTGCCAGCTCACCGGGGGGATGGTCCCAGCATTTT.

This chain links TRBV5-6 with TRBJ2-5; unclear D gene. The end of the DNA is better explained by TRBJ2-7, so the J call may be wrong. CDR1 and CDR2 from the germline V gene are SGHDT and YYEEEE. This CDR3 is built from 13 residues. CDR3 residues: CASSLTSRYEQYF. DNA for the CDR3: TGTGCCAGCAGCTTGACCTCTAGATACGAGCAGTACTTC.